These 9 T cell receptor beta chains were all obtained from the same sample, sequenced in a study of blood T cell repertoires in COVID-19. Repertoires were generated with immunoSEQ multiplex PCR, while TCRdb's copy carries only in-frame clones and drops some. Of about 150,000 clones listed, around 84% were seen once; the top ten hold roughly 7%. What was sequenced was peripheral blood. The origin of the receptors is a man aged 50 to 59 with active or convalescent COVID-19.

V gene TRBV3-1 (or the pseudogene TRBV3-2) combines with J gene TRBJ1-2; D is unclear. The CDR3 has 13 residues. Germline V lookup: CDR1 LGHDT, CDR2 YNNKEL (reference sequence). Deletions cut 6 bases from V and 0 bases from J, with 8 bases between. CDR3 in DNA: TGTGCCAGCAGTCCTAATTCTAACTATGGCTACACCTTC. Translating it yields CASSPNSNYGYTF.

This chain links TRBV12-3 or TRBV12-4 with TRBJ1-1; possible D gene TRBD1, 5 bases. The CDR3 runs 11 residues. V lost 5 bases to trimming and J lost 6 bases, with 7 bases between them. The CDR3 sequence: CASSRGSEAFF. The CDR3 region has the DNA TGTGCCAGCAGTAGGGGTTCTGAAGCTTTCTTT.

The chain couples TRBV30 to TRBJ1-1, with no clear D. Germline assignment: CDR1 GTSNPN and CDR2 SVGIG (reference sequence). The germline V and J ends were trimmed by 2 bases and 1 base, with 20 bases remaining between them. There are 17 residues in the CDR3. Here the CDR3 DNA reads TGTGCCTGGAGTTCCTGGGTGGGTCAGTACAGGAACACTGAAGCTTTCTTT. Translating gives CAWSSWVGQYRNTEAFF.

The CDR3 region has the DNA TGTGCCAGCAGCTTTTCAGGGGCAGTGGAAAAACTGTTTTTT. Its translation is CASSFSGAVEKLFF. This chain connects TRBV7-2 to TRBJ1-4; D might be TRBD1 (6 bases). Trimming removed 3 bases at V and 8 bases at J, with 13 bases between. The CDR3 is 14 amino acids. Germline assignment: CDR1 SGHTA and CDR2 FQGNSA.

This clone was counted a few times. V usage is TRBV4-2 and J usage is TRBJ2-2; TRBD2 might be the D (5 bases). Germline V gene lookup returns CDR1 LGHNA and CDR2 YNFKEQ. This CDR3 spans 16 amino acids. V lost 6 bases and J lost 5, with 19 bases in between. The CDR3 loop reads CASSPLAGRGTGELFF. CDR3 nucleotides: TGTGCCAGCAGTCCACTCGCCGGACGAGGGACCGGGGAGCTGTTTTTT.

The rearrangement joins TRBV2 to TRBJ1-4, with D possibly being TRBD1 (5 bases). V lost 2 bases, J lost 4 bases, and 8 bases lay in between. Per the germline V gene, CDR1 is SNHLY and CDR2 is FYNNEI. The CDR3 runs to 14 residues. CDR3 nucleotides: TGTGCCAGCAGTGAACAGGGCGGTAATGAAAAACTGTTTTTT. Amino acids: CASSEQGGNEKLFF. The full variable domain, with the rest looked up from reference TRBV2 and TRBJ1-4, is EPEVTQTPSHQVTQMGQEVILRCVPISNHLYFYWYRQILGQKVEFLVSFYNNEISEKSEIFDDQFSVERPDGSNFTLKIRSTKLEDSAMYFCASSEQGGNEKLFFGSGTQLSVL.

The CDR3 DNA follows: TGTGCCAGCAGCCCTGACAGTGACACTGAAGCTTTCTTT. It yields the protein CASSPDSDTEAFF. The chain recombines TRBV2 with TRBJ1-1; tentatively, D is TRBD1 (5 bases). The CDR3 spans 13 residues. V lost 6 bases and J 3 bases, leaving 11 bases between the germline ends. Per germline, CDR1 SNHLY and CDR2 FYNNEI.

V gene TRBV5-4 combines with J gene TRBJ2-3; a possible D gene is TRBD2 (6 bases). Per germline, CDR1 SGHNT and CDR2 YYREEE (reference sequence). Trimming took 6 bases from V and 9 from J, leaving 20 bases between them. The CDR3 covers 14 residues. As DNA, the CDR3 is TGTGCCAGCACCCCATCCGCGGGAATTGGGACGCAGTATTTT. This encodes CASTPSAGIGTQYF.

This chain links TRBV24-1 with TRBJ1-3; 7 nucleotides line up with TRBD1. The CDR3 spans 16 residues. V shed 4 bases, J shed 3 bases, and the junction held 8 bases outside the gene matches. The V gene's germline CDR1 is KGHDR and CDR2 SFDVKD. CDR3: CATSDPRSGGGNTIYF. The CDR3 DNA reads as TGTGCCACCAGTGACCCTCGTTCAGGGGGTGGAAACACCATATATTTT.